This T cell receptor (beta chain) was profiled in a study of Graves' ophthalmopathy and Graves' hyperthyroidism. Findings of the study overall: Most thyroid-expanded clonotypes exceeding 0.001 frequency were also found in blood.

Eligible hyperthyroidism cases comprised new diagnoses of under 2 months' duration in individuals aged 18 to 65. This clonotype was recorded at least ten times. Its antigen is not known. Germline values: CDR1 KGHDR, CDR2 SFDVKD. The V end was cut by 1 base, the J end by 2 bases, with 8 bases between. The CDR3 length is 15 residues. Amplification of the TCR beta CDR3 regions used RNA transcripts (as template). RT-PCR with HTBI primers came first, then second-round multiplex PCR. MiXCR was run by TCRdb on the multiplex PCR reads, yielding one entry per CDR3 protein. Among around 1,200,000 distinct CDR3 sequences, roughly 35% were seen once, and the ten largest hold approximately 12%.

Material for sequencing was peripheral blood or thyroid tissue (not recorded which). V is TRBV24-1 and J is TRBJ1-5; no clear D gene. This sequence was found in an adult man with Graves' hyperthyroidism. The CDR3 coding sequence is TGTGCCACCAGTGATTTAAGATTAGGCAATCAGCCCCAGCATTTT. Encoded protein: CATSDLRLGNQPQHF.